Shown below are 5 T cell receptor beta chains from a single sample sequenced in a study of blood T cell repertoires in COVID-19. The repertoire was sequenced with immunoSEQ multiplex PCR; TCRdb's copy has only in-frame clones and lacks some. The sample has approximately 210,000 clones, around 82% seen once. Input material: peripheral blood. The receptors were gathered from a woman of 80 years or more with acute or convalescent COVID-19.

Worth noting for this clone: Different DNA sequences within this sample yield the same CDR3. The genes are TRBV5-1 and TRBJ2-1; TRBD2 aligns across 7 bases. CDR3 size: 14 residues. Losses at the gene ends were 4 bases for V and 4 bases for J; bases not matched to a gene: 5. Germline V CDR1 and CDR2: SGHRS, YFSETQ. This CDR3 reads CASSRTGGYNEQFF. The DNA for the CDR3 is TGCGCCAGCAGCCGGACGGGGGGTTACAATGAGCAGTTCTTC.

This clone was counted a single time. The CDR3 protein is CASSPTGGGTYEQYF. CDR3 DNA: TGTGCCAGCAGCCCTACAGGCGGGGGGACTTACGAGCAGTACTTC. This chain links TRBV11-1 with TRBJ2-7; 8 bases match TRBD2. In germline, CDR1 is SGHAT, CDR2 FQDESV (reference sequence). V lost 5 bases, J lost 4 bases, and 10 bases stayed unmatched. The CDR3 spans 15 residues.

This clone was observed once. The genes are TRBV6-5 and TRBJ1-1; D unclear. From germline, CDR1 is MNHEY and CDR2 SVGAGI. The CDR3 is 15 amino acids. The V and J ends lost 7 bases and 1 base respectively, with 16 bases between them. For the CDR3, the DNA is TGTGCCAGCAAACGGCCGGGGTATCCGAACACTGAAGCTTTCTTT. Protein product: CASKRPGYPNTEAFF.

This sequence joins TRBV12-5 and TRBJ1-3, with D possibly matching TRBD1 (5 bases). The CDR3 is 18 amino acids. V lost 6 bases, J lost 1 base, and 22 bases lay in between. Germline CDR1 is LGHNT and CDR2 is FRNRAP. CDR3 sequence: CASGGTSRQRASGNTIYF. CDR3 DNA sequence: TGTGCTAGTGGGGGAACATCACGACAGCGTGCTTCTGGAAACACCATATATTTT.

The CDR3 DNA reads TGTGCCAGCAGCTCAAGACTAGCGGCCTCCTACAATGAGCAGTTCTTC. This codes for CASSSRLAASYNEQFF. The rearrangement joins TRBV7-8 to TRBJ2-1; 9 bases agree with TRBD2. The CDR3 sequence is 16 residues long. The V gene end was trimmed by 4 bases and the J gene end by 0 bases; junction bases not matched to a gene: 4. The V gene's germline CDR1 is SGHVS and CDR2 FQNEAQ.